The 23 T cell receptor beta chains presented below share a single source sample, sequenced in a study of CD8 T cells in ankylosing spondylitis. TCRdb reprocessed the 5' RACE reads via MiXCR and lists one record per CDR3 protein. This table holds 340,000 or so distinct CDR3 sequences, roughly 15% found once. The sequencing input was blood, either unsorted or a sorted T cell fraction (not recorded which). Receptor source: a male donor with ankylosing spondylitis or in good health (not recorded which).

This clonotype has more than one count but fewer than ten. The chain is built from TRBV12-3 or TRBV12-4 and TRBJ1-6; TRBD1 matches at 8 bases. The CDR3 is 14 residues long. The V and J ends lost 3 bases and 6 bases, in that order; junction bases with no gene match: 1. The CDR3 spells CASSLDRVNSPLHF. CDR3 sequence (DNA): TGTGCCAGCAGTTTGGACAGGGTTAATTCACCCCTCCACTTT.

The chain joins TRBV20-1 to TRBJ1-5; 7 bases line up with TRBD1. The V and J ends lost 4 bases and 4 bases, in that order; junction bases with no gene match: 4. The CDR3 loop spans 13 amino acids. Germline CDR1 and CDR2: DFQATT and SNEGSKA (reference sequence). The CDR3 sequence: CSATPGGNQPQHF. CDR3 bases: TGCAGTGCTACACCAGGGGGGAATCAGCCCCAGCATTTT.

This clonotype was seen a handful of times. The rearrangement joins TRBV20-1 to TRBJ1-2; D possibly corresponds to TRBD1 (6 bases). This CDR3 is 11 amino acids long. Germline V lookup: CDR1 DFQATT, CDR2 SNEGSKA (reference sequence). Between the trimmed V and J ends, which lost 4 bases and 6 bases, there was a span of 9 bases. The CDR3 sequence: CSAIQGNGYTF. As DNA, the CDR3 is TGCAGTGCTATACAGGGAAATGGCTACACCTTC.

The rearrangement links TRBV7-2 to TRBJ2-7, with D maybe TRBD2 (7 bases). This CDR3 is 14 amino acids long. Trimming left V 1 base short and J 4 bases short, with 11 bases between. CDR1 SGHTA and CDR2 FQGNSA come from the germline V gene. For the CDR3, the DNA is TGTGCCAGCAGCTTAGACGGGGGGCTGTACGAGCAGTACTTC. This translates into CASSLDGGLYEQYF.

This clonotype was observed many times. This chain connects TRBV14 to TRBJ1-2; TRBD1 agrees at 7 bases. V lost 0 bases and J lost 7; bases outside the gene matches: 14. The germline V gene has CDR1 SGHDN and CDR2 FVKESK. The CDR3 totals 17 residues. The CDR3, as DNA: TGTGCCAGCAGCCAAGATACTTTAGAGGGGGCCATGTCTGGCTACACCTTC. As protein: CASSQDTLEGAMSGYTF. Full variable domain (outside the CDR3, taken from reference TRBV14 and TRBJ1-2): EAGVTQFPSHSVIEKGQTVTLRCDPISGHDNLYWYRRVMGKEIKFLLHFVKESKQDESGMPNNRFLAERTGGTYSTLKVQPAELEDSGVYFCASSQDTLEGAMSGYTFGSGTRLTVV.

In its sample, this clonotype was seen a few times. This chain links TRBV28 with TRBJ1-5, with D maybe TRBD1 (5 bases). The CDR3 extends over 13 amino acids. CDR1 is MDHEN and CDR2 is SYDVKM in the germline V gene. Trimming removed 6 bases at V and 7 bases at J, with 13 bases between. CDR3 sequence: CASRGPLLQPQHF. CDR3 DNA: TGTGCCAGCAGGGGACCCCTGCTCCAGCCCCAGCATTTT.

The chain uses TRBV5-6 and TRBJ2-3; D may correspond to TRBD1 or TRBD2 (5 bases each). CDR1 and CDR2 from the germline V gene are SGHDT and YYEEEE. V was pared by 3 bases and J by 6 bases, with 14 bases between. The CDR3 has 14 amino acids. The CDR3 nucleotides read TGTGCCAGCAGCTCGGGGCCGAACGCTGATACGCAGTATTTT. It codes for CASSSGPNADTQYF. Drawing the rest from reference TRBV5-6 and TRBJ2-3, the complete variable domain is DAGVTQSPTHLIKTRGQQVTLRCSPKSGHDTVSWYQQALGQGPQFIFQYYEEEERQRGNFPDRFSGHQFPNYSSELNVNALLLGDSALYLCASSSGPNADTQYFGPGTRLTVL.

This clonotype turned up a few times. The chain combines TRBV29-1 with TRBJ1-2; TRBD1 is a possible D gene (6 bases). Deletions cut 6 bases from V and 4 bases from J, with 15 bases between. This CDR3 comprises 13 residues. CDR1 and CDR2 from the germline V gene are SQVTM and ANQGSEA. This chain's CDR3 is CSVGATALYGYTF. The CDR3 DNA is TGCAGCGTGGGGGCGACAGCTCTCTATGGCTACACCTTC.

This clonotype was seen a handful of times. The gene calls are TRBV6-1 and TRBJ2-3; 10 bases fit TRBD2. V shed 8 bases and J 6 bases; nucleotides not matched to a gene: 11. Germline loops: CDR1 MNHNS, CDR2 SASEGT. This CDR3 has 15 residues. CDR3 loop: CASRPGGAGGDTQYF. CDR3 in DNA: TGTGCCAGCCGCCCCGGTGGAGCGGGGGGGGATACGCAGTATTTT.

This clonotype turned up a few times. This sequence joins TRBV18 and TRBJ2-3; weak D call: TRBD1 (5 bases). The germline V gene has CDR1 KGHSH and CDR2 LQKENI. This CDR3 spans 17 amino acids. V was shortened by 3 bases and J by 4 bases, with 20 bases between the two germline ends. For the CDR3, the DNA is TGTGCCAGCTCACCTCCGTGGTTAAGGGGCGCCTCAGATACGCAGTATTTT. It specifies CASSPPWLRGASDTQYF.

CDR3 nucleotides: TGTGCCAGCAGCTTGGAAGGAGAGGGAAGGGTTTACAATGAGCAGTTCTTC. Encoded protein: CASSLEGEGRVYNEQFF. The chain couples TRBV5-4 to TRBJ2-1; TRBD2 might be the D (5 bases). Looked up from germline, CDR1 is SGHNT and CDR2 is YYREEE (reference sequence). The CDR3 runs to 17 residues. Trimming removed 0 bases from V and 4 bases from J, with 17 bases in between.

This clonotype was seen more than once but under ten times. The chain employs TRBV5-1 and TRBJ2-3; D remains ambiguous. V dropped 0 bases and J dropped 6 bases, with 8 bases sitting between them. This CDR3 comprises 13 residues. CDR1 is SGHRS and CDR2 is YFSETQ in the germline V gene. DNA of the CDR3: TGCGCCAGCAGCTTGGATAGTGCGGATACGCAGTATTTT. Its protein product is CASSLDSADTQYF.

This clonotype came up many times. The rearrangement uses TRBV12-3 or TRBV12-4 and TRBJ1-5, with 10 bases that match TRBD1. This CDR3 has 14 amino acids. V was pared by 5 bases and J by 6 bases, with 4 bases of the junction left unmatched. This CDR3 reads CASSKDRGRQPQHF. The CDR3 DNA is TGTGCCAGCAGTAAAGACAGGGGGCGTCAGCCCCAGCATTTT.

There are many counts of this clonotype. CDR3 residues: CSAPVGSNQPQHF. As DNA, the CDR3 is TGCAGTGCCCCGGTGGGAAGCAATCAGCCCCAGCATTTT. This chain joins TRBV20-1 and TRBJ1-5; D call uncertain. The CDR3 runs 13 residues. V was shortened by 6 bases and J by 1 base, with 10 bases between the two germline ends. CDR1 is DFQATT, CDR2 SNEGSKA, per germline (reference sequence).

This chain links TRBV6-5 with TRBJ1-1, with D uncertain. CDR1 is MNHEY, CDR2 SVGAGI, per germline. The V end lost 0 bases, the J end lost 0 bases, and 20 bases lay between the germline ends. This CDR3 region has 19 residues. CDR3 nucleotide sequence: TGTGCCAGCAGTTACTCGAAATTGGGTGCAAAGACGATGAACACTGAAGCTTTCTTT. Amino acid sequence: CASSYSKLGAKTMNTEAFF.

This clonotype turned up a few times. The V call is TRBV7-9, the J call TRBJ2-1; TRBD1 is a possible D gene (6 bases). V lost 5 bases, J lost 3 bases, and 14 bases lay in between. The CDR3 is made up of 15 amino acids. Germline V gene data show CDR1 as SEHNR and CDR2 as FQNEAQ (reference sequence). The CDR3 sequence is CASSPKGDVYNEQFF. The CDR3 nucleotides are TGTGCCAGCAGCCCTAAGGGGGATGTCTACAATGAGCAGTTCTTC.

The genes are TRBV5-1 and TRBJ2-1; TRBD2 agrees at 8 bases. This CDR3 has 13 residues. V lost 2 bases, J lost 10 bases, and 5 bases stayed unmatched. Germline lookup yields CDR1 SGHRS and CDR2 YFSETQ. The CDR3 sequence is CASSFRGGGEQFF. CDR3 sequence (DNA): TGCGCCAGCAGCTTCCGGGGGGGTGGAGAGCAGTTCTTC.

This sequence joins TRBV20-1 and TRBJ2-7; perhaps TRBD1 as D (5 bases). CDR1 is DFQATT and CDR2 is SNEGSKA in the germline V gene (reference sequence). V shed 6 bases and J shed 0 bases, with 12 bases lying between them. The CDR3 totals 13 residues. The CDR3 loop is CSAQGELSYEQYF. The CDR3 region has the DNA TGCAGTGCGCAGGGTGAGCTCTCCTACGAGCAGTACTTC.

This clonotype appeared a few times. CDR3 residues: CASSSQTGGTEAFF. The CDR3 DNA follows: TGTGCCAGCAGTTCTCAGACAGGGGGCACTGAAGCTTTCTTT. The chain employs TRBV27 and TRBJ1-1; 9 nucleotides align to TRBD1. Trimming at V came to 4 bases and at J to 4 bases, leaving 4 bases not matched to a gene. Germline CDR1 MNHEY, CDR2 SMNVEV (reference sequence). The CDR3 contains 14 residues.

This clonotype came up once. The genes are TRBV5-1 and TRBJ2-6; 8 bases fit TRBD1. The V gene end was trimmed by 1 base and the J gene end by 1 base; junction bases not matched to a gene: 16. Germline V lookup: CDR1 SGHRS, CDR2 YFSETQ. The CDR3 has 21 amino acids. CDR3 nucleotides: TGCGCCAGCAGCTTGCAGCGCCAGGGGGCTCTTCGGCTTTCTGGGGCCAACGTCCTGACTTTC. It yields the protein CASSLQRQGALRLSGANVLTF.

This chain uses TRBV5-1 with TRBJ1-2, with a tentative D call TRBD1 (5 bases). Looked up from germline, CDR1 is SGHRS and CDR2 is YFSETQ. This CDR3 region has 14 residues. Deletions cut 0 bases from V and 2 bases from J, with 8 bases between. The CDR3 is CASSLEAGNYGYTF. The CDR3 DNA is TGCGCCAGCAGCTTGGAAGCAGGGAACTATGGCTACACCTTC.

This clonotype was seen many times. The V gene is TRBV4-1, the J gene TRBJ2-2; 8 bases match TRBD1. The CDR3 consists of 15 residues. Germline CDR1 reads MGHRA; CDR2 reads YSYEKL. The trim removed 4 bases at V and 0 bases at J, leaving 1 base unmatched. The CDR3: CASSRGQANTGELFF. CDR3 coding DNA: TGCGCCAGCAGCCGGGGACAGGCGAACACCGGGGAGCTGTTTTTT.

The rearrangement joins TRBV24-1 to TRBJ2-3; D is perhaps TRBD1 (6 bases). The V end was cut by 3 bases, the J end by 3 bases, with 18 bases between. CDR3 length equals 17 residues. Germline assignment: CDR1 KGHDR and CDR2 SFDVKD. As DNA, the CDR3 is TGTGCCACCAGTGATCACCAAGGGGGTACGGGGACAGATACGCAGTATTTT. It specifies CATSDHQGGTGTDTQYF.